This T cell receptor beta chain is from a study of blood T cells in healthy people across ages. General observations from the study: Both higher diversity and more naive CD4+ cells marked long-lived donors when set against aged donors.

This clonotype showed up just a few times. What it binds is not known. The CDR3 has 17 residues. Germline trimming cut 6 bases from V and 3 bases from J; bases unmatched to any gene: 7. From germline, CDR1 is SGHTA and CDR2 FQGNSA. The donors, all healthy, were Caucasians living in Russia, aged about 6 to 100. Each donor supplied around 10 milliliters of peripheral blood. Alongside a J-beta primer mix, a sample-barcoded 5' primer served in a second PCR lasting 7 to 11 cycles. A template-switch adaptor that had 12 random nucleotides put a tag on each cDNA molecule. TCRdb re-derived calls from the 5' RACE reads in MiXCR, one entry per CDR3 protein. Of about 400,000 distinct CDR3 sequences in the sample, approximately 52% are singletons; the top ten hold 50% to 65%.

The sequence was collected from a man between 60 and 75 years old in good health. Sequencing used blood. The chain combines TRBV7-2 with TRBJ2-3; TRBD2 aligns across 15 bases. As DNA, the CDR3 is TGTGCCAGCAGTTCTATCGGGACTAGCGGGAGGACAGATACGCAGTATTTT. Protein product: CASSSIGTSGRTDTQYF. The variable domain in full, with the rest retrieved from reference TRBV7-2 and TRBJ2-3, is GAGVSQSPSNKVTEKGKDVELRCDPISGHTALYWYRQSLGQGLEFLIYFQGNSAPDKSGLPSDRFSAERTGGSVSTLTIQRTQQEDSAVYLCASSSIGTSGRTDTQYFGPGTRLTVL.